This passage covers 18 T cell receptor beta chains from one sample sequenced in a study of T cell responses to AZD1222 COVID-19 vaccine. Measured with immunoSEQ multiplex PCR; TCRdb has only the in-frame clones, and not every one. The repertoire holds about 170,000 clones, just over 90% seen once, with 3% to 5% in the top ten. The input for sequencing was peripheral blood, taken on day 0 of AZD1222 vaccination. All receptors come from an adult in good health.

The V gene is TRBV3-1 (or the pseudogene TRBV3-2), the J gene TRBJ2-2; D not certain. The V gene lost 3 bases and the J gene lost 7 bases, with 9 bases spanning the gap. The germline V gene has CDR1 LGHDT and CDR2 YNNKEL (reference sequence). The CDR3 length is 13 residues. The CDR3 here is CASSQNTGGELFF. Here the CDR3 DNA reads TGTGCCAGCAGCCAGAACACGGGCGGGGAGCTGTTTTTT.

The chain couples TRBV18 to TRBJ2-5, with 7 bases fitting TRBD1. This CDR3 spans 16 amino acids. V was clipped by 4 bases and J by 2 bases; unmatched bases: 10. The germline V gene encodes CDR1 KGHSH and CDR2 LQKENI. The CDR3 reads CASSLMAGTEQETQYF. The CDR3 DNA follows: TGTGCCAGCTCACTTATGGCCGGGACAGAACAAGAGACCCAGTACTTC.

The chain couples TRBV18 to TRBJ1-2, with a tentative D call TRBD1 (5 bases). Germline V CDR1 and CDR2: KGHSH, LQKENI. This CDR3 region has 17 residues. Trimming took off 3 bases at V and 4 bases at J, with 21 bases between the two ends. The CDR3 loop reads CASSPTLGAGTGYGYTF. The CDR3 region has the DNA TGTGCCAGCTCACCCACACTTGGGGCAGGGACGGGCTATGGCTACACCTTC.

The V and J genes are TRBV18 and TRBJ1-3, with no clear D. This CDR3 spans 14 amino acids. Germline CDR1 and CDR2: KGHSH and LQKENI. The V end was cut by 4 bases, the J end by 3 bases, with 10 bases between. CDR3 sequence (DNA): TGTGCCAGCTCACGACCAGGTTTTGGAAACACCATATATTTT. This translates into CASSRPGFGNTIYF.

The genes are TRBV2 and TRBJ2-2; D is unclear. Germline loops: CDR1 SNHLY, CDR2 FYNNEI. Between the trimmed V and J ends, which lost 6 bases and 0 bases, there was a span of 8 bases. The CDR3 sequence is 14 residues long. This chain's CDR3 is CASRPRPNTGELFF. The CDR3 DNA reads TGTGCCAGCAGGCCCCGGCCGAACACCGGGGAGCTGTTTTTT.

The V call is TRBV6-5, the J call TRBJ1-2; possibly TRBD1 for D (5 bases). The CDR3 covers 14 residues. V lost 0 bases to trimming and J lost 4 bases, with 9 bases between them. CDR1 MNHEY and CDR2 SVGAGI come from the germline V gene. The CDR3 region is CASSYSGQGYGYTF. The CDR3 DNA reads TGTGCCAGCAGTTACTCTGGGCAGGGCTATGGCTACACCTTC.

This chain joins TRBV5-4 and TRBJ2-1, with 10 positions matching TRBD2. Germline V gives CDR1 SGHNT, CDR2 YYREEE (reference sequence). V shed 2 bases, J shed 7 bases, and the junction held 6 bases outside the gene matches. CDR3 length: 15 residues. The CDR3 DNA is TGTGCCAGCAGCTTAGGACTAGCGGCCACAAATGAGCAGTTCTTC. Its protein product is CASSLGLAATNEQFF.

This clone was seen once. The gene calls are TRBV7-9 and TRBJ1-3; D is perhaps TRBD1 (5 bases). In germline, CDR1 is SEHNR, CDR2 FQNEAQ (reference sequence). Trimming pared 5 bases from V and 3 bases from J, leaving 20 bases between. The CDR3 loop spans 17 amino acids. CDR3 in amino acids: CASSAQWGGIDGNTIYF. Here the CDR3 DNA reads TGTGCCAGCAGCGCCCAGTGGGGGGGGATTGATGGAAACACCATATATTTT.

CDR3 bases: TGTGCCAGCGGAGAGGGACCCTACGAGCAGTACTTC. Translation: CASGEGPYEQYF. J is TRBJ2-7 and V is TRBV6-5; D possibly matches TRBD1 or TRBD2 (5 bases each). Germline V lookup: CDR1 MNHEY, CDR2 SVGAGI. The CDR3 has 12 residues. Trimming shortened V by 8 bases and J by 2 bases, and 10 bases separated the two germline ends.

The chain has TRBV11-2 and TRBJ1-5; TRBD1 is a possible D gene (6 bases). Between the trimmed V and J ends, which lost 5 bases and 3 bases, there was a span of 14 bases. This CDR3 spans 15 amino acids. Germline V gene sequence: CDR1 SGHAT, CDR2 FQNNGV. The CDR3 region is CASSLIGGSNQPQHF. Here the CDR3 DNA reads TGTGCCAGCAGCCTAATAGGGGGGTCCAATCAGCCCCAGCATTTT.

The chain has TRBV6-4 and TRBJ1-1; D uncertain. CDR3 length: 13 residues. V was trimmed by 6 bases and J by 3 bases, leaving 11 bases between them. In germline, CDR1 is MRHNA, CDR2 SNTAGT. The CDR3 bases are TGTGCCAGCAGCTACGATCGAGACACTGAAGCTTTCTTT. Protein: CASSYDRDTEAFF.

The V gene is TRBV5-1, the J gene TRBJ1-2; TRBD1 aligns across 8 bases. CDR3 length: 16 residues. Trimming took 0 bases from V and 4 from J; bases not matched to a gene: 8. Germline V gives CDR1 SGHRS, CDR2 YFSETQ. CDR3 sequence (DNA): TGCGCCAGCAGCTTGGCTTCAGGGGGCGGGATCTATGGCTACACCTTC. Its protein is CASSLASGGGIYGYTF.

The V gene is TRBV7-8, the J gene TRBJ1-1; D is ambiguous. V dropped 3 bases and J dropped 3 bases, with 11 bases sitting between them. Germline V gives CDR1 SGHVS, CDR2 FQNEAQ. The CDR3 runs 14 residues. CDR3 sequence reads: CASSFRAPDTEAFF. The CDR3 coding sequence is TGTGCCAGCAGCTTTAGGGCCCCGGACACTGAAGCTTTCTTT.

The CDR3: CASSSGQYNEQFF. The CDR3 region has the DNA TGTGCCAGCAGCTCTGGACAGTACAATGAGCAGTTCTTC. The chain combines TRBV11-2 with TRBJ2-1, with D maybe TRBD1 (6 bases). The CDR3 totals 13 residues. Trimming took 4 bases from V and 4 from J, leaving 8 bases between them. Germline CDR1 reads SGHAT; CDR2 reads FQNNGV.

CDR3 protein: CASKQGQGMEEQYF. CDR3 nucleotide sequence: TGTGCCAGCAAACAGGGTCAAGGGATGGAGGAGCAGTACTTC. The chain joins TRBV6-5 to TRBJ2-7; perhaps TRBD1 as D (6 bases). The length of the CDR3 is 14 residues. Deletions cut 7 bases from V and 7 bases from J, with 20 bases between. In germline, CDR1 is MNHEY, CDR2 SVGAGI.

CDR3 protein: CASSPWDGSYEQYF. CDR3 nucleotide sequence: TGTGCCAGCAGCCCCTGGGACGGGTCCTACGAGCAGTACTTC. This rearrangement joins TRBV7-9 to TRBJ2-7; the D call may be TRBD1 or TRBD2 (5 bases each). Trimming stripped 5 bases from V and 1 base from J, with 12 bases between. The CDR3 covers 14 residues. Germline loops: CDR1 SEHNR, CDR2 FQNEAQ (reference sequence).

The chain is built from TRBV7-2 and TRBJ1-2; D may be TRBD1 (6 bases). The V end lost 4 bases, the J end lost 5 bases, and 17 bases lay between the germline ends. Germline CDR1 is SGHTA and CDR2 is FQGNSA. The CDR3 contains 15 residues. The CDR3 sequence: CASSSTPGAGYGYTF. In DNA, the CDR3 is TGTGCCAGCAGCTCCACCCCGGGGGCAGGGTATGGCTACACCTTC.

The CDR3 sequence: CASSSRRGSGGASDTQYF. The CDR3, as DNA: TGTGCCAGCAGCTCCAGGCGGGGTAGCGGGGGGGCTTCGGATACGCAGTATTTT. The chain links TRBV3-1 (or the pseudogene TRBV3-2) to TRBJ2-3; TRBD2 aligns across 11 bases. J gave up 6 bases and V 5 bases, and 16 bases lay outside the gene matches. The CDR3 spans 18 residues. CDR1 and CDR2 (germline): LGHDT, YNNKEL (reference sequence).